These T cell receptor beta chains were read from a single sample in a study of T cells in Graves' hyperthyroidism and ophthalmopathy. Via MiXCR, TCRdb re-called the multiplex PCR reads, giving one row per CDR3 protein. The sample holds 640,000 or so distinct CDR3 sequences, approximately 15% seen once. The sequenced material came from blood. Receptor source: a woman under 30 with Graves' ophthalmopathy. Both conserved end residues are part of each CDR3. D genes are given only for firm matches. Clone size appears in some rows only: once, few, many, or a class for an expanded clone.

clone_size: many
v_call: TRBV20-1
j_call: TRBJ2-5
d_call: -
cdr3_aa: CSAKDLRGGYQETQYF
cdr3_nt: TGCAGTGCAAAGGACCTCCGGGGAGGTTACCAAGAGACCCAGTACTTC

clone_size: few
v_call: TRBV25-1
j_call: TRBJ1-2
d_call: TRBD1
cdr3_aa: CASSEPGQAEGYTF
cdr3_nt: TGTGCCAGCAGTGAACCGGGACAGGCGGAAGGCTACACCTTC

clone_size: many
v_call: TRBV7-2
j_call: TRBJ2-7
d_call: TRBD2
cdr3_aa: CASSGTSGNPEQYF
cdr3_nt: TGTGCCAGCAGCGGTACTAGCGGGAACCCCGAGCAGTACTTC

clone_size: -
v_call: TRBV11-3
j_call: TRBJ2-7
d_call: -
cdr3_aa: CASSLRQGGVYEQYF
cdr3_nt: TGTGCCAGCAGCTTAAGGCAGGGAGGTGTCTACGAGCAGTACTTC

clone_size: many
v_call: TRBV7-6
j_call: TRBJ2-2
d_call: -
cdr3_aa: CASSLARYASNTGELFF
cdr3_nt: TGTGCCAGCAGCTTAGCGCGATATGCCTCGAACACCGGGGAGCTGTTTTTT

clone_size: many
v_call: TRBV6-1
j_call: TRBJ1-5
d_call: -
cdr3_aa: CASTDLWGNQPQHF
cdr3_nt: TGTGCCAGCACAGACCTTTGGGGCAATCAGCCCCAGCATTTT

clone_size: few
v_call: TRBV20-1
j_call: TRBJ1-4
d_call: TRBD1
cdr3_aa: CSARGTGGEKLFF
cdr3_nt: TGCAGTGCTAGGGGGACAGGGGGAGAAAAACTGTTTTTT

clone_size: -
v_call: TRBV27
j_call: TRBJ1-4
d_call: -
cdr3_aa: CASSLVPNEKLFF
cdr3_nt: TGTGCCAGCAGTTTAGTTCCGAATGAAAAACTGTTTTTT

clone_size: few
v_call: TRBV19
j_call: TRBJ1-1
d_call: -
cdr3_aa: CASTDRAAENTEAFF
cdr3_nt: TGTGCCAGTACGGACCGGGCCGCGGAGAACACTGAAGCTTTCTTT

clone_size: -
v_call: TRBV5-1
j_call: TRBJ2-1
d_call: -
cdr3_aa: CASSLDWNNEQFF
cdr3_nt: TGCGCCAGCAGCTTGGACTGGAACAATGAGCAGTTCTTC

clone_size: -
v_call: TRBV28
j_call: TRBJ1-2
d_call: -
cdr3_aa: CASSFRNNYGYTF
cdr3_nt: TGTGCCAGCAGTTTTAGGAACAACTATGGCTACACCTTC

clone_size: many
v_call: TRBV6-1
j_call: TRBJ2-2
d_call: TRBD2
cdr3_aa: CASSPGLNTGELFF
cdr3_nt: TGTGCCAGCAGTCCGGGACTAAACACCGGGGAGCTGTTTTTT

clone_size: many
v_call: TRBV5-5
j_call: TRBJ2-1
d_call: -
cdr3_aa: CASSSPSSRREQFF
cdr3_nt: TGTGCCAGCAGCTCCCCATCCTCTCGTCGTGAGCAGTTCTTC

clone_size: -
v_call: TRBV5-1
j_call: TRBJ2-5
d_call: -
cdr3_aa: CASSPTAGLEETQYF
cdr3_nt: TGCGCCAGCAGCCCCACGGCGGGTTTGGAAGAGACCCAGTACTTC

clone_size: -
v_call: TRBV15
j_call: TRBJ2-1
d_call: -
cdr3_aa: CATSREDNEQFF
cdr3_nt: TGTGCCACCAGCAGAGAGGACAATGAGCAGTTCTTC

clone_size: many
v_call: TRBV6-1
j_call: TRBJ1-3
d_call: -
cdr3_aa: CASSFRLLGANSGNTIYF
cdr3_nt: TGTGCCAGCAGCTTTCGACTGTTAGGGGCCAACTCTGGAAACACCATATATTTT

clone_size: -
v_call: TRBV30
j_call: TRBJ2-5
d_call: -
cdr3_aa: CAQKRLWGHQETQYF
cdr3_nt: TGTGCCCAAAAACGCCTCTGGGGACACCAAGAGACCCAGTACTTC

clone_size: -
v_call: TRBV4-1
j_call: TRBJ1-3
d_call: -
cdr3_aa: CASSQVRDYISGNTIYF
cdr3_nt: TGCGCCAGCAGCCAAGTAAGAGATTACATCTCTGGAAACACCATATATTTT

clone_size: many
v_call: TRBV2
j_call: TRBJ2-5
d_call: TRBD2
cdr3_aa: CASFEAGDIWPETQYF
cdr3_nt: TGTGCCAGCTTCGAAGCGGGAGATATTTGGCCAGAGACCCAGTACTTC

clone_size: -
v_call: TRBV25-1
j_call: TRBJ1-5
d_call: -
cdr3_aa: CASSEWGSEPQHF
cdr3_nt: TGTGCCAGCAGTGAATGGGGGAGTGAGCCCCAGCATTTT

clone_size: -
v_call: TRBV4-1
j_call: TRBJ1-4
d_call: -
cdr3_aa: CASSQVRGEKLFF
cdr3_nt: TGCGCCAGCAGCCAAGTAAGGGGGGAAAAACTGTTTTTT

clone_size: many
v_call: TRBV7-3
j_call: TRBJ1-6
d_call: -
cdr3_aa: CASSSTGPNSPLHF
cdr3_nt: TGTGCCAGCAGCTCTACAGGGCCCAATTCACCCCTCCACTTT

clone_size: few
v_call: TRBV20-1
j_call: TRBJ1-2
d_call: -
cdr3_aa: CSGTSGSGYTF
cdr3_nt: TGCAGTGGAACATCCGGGAGTGGCTACACCTTC